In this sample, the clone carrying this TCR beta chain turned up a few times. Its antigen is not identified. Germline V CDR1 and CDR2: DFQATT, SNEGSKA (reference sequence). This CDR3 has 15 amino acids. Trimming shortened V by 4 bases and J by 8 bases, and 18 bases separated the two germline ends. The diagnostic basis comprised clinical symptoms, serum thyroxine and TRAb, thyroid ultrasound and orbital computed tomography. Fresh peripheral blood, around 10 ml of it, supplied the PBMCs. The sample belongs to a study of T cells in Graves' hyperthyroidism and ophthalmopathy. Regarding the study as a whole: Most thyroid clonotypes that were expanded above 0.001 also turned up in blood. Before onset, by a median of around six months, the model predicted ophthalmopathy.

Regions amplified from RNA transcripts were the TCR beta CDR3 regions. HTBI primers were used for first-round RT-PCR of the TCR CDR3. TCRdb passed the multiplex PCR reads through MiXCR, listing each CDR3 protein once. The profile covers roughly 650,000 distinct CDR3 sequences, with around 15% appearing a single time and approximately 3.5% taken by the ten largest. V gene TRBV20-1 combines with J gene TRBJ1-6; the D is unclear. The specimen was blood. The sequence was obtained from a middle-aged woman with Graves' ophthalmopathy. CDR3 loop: CSATREAPDHSPLHF. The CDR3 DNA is TGCAGTGCTACCCGGGAAGCTCCGGATCATTCACCCCTCCACTTT.